This T cell receptor (beta chain) was found in a study of a mutant IDH1 vaccine in newly diagnosed glioma. Study information: Vaccine administration was initiated 4-6 weeks following radiotherapy alone, or with temozolomide cycles.

Comment on this clone: The target antigen is unknown.

CDR3 size: 14 residues. Germline assignment: CDR1 LNHDA and CDR2 SQIVND (reference sequence). V was pared by 5 bases and J by 3 bases, with 14 bases between. The time point is: week 35, safety follow-up. In the vaccine, a single dose held 300 ug of the mutant IDH1 20-mer peptide, along with topical imiquimod. TCRdb's table, derived via immunoSEQ multiplex PCR, lists solely in-frame clones and lacks some. The sample shows 35,000 to 45,000 clones, roughly four fifths of them seen only once. This sequence joins TRBV19 and TRBJ2-7; a weak D match, TRBD1 (6 bases). Sequenced here: PBMCs, sampled from a glioma patient whose treatment included an IDH1 peptide vaccine. This clonotype was sampled from a woman aged 50 to 60 with glioma. DNA for the CDR3: TGTGCCAGTAGTTCAGGGGACGTTTTCTACGAGCAGTACTTC. Translation: CASSSGDVFYEQYF.